This T cell receptor (beta chain) was obtained from a study of cytomegalovirus exposure and HLA in healthy donors (dated by TCRdb to 2016 to 2017). General notes on the study: An earlier analysis of several hundred of the donors reported 250 to 300 Gb of sequence data and about 120 million unique TCR beta sequences obtained from about 179 million T cells. Roughly 300 gigabases of sequencing data and around 80 million unique TCR sequences made up an early release that covered several hundred HLA-typed donors. Of the 398 genotyped donors, over 80% were placed in the genetic ancestry cluster associated with self-reported Caucasian donors. The aim of the study was to test whether cataloging public T cell receptors could identify signatures of past pathogen exposure. The T cell repertoires of under 700 subjects were profiled by immunosequencing and related to cytomegalovirus serostatus. A separate validation cohort of approximately 120 different subjects was used in addition to the approximately 640-subject first cohort. The study combined high-throughput TCR immunosequencing, statistical association of individual TCRs with disease status, and machine learning to predict cytomegalovirus infection status. A later analysis re-analyzed previously published TCR beta repertoires from 666 donors and added high-resolution HLA genotyping to study TCR occurrence patterns. In the later analysis, no new phenotypic data were used to find candidate immune exposures; instead, reliance was placed on TCR beta sequences and their occurrence across donors. An earlier analysis of around 640 of the donors used high-throughput TCR beta sequencing to judge whether each TCR beta V gene segment behaved as functional or pseudogenic. Donor age, sex, ethnicity and CMV serostatus were compiled together with the repertoire data. A later genetic analysis used genome-wide SNP genotypes for about 65% of the 666 donors, treating that subset as a discovery cohort. Every discovery cohort repertoire had been produced on one sequencing platform. Both class I and class II loci were covered by HLA typing, at four-digit resolution. The number of typed donors differed by locus: roughly 620-630 for A, B, C, DRB1 and DQB1; approximately 520 for DQA1; 606 for DPA1; and about 470 for DPB1. Four or five DR-DQ haplotypes were handled as single units for association and clustering, since linkage in the cohort was strong. On average, roughly 200,000 unique TCR beta nucleotide sequences were sequenced per donor among about 400 genotyped donors of the cohort, with roughly 18% of those sequences being non-productive.

Note on this clone: Its recognized antigen is unknown.

The cohort consisted of 666 healthy bone marrow donors. At the time of sampling, every cohort member was nominally healthy, though immune exposures that went unrecorded were likely present. The donor was CMV seronegative and belonged to the group of around 350 seronegative cohort members. Every donor gave a peripheral blood sample, and the peripheral blood mononuclear cells from that sample were used for TCR beta sequencing. The Qiagen DNeasy Blood Extraction Kit was used to extract genomic DNA from the blood cell samples. Relative to germline, V is missing 3 bases and J is missing 8 bases, with 4 bases of the junction outside any gene match. Taken from the germline V gene, the CDR1 and CDR2 loops are SNHLY and FYNNEI. The CDR3 goes from the cysteine to the phenylalanine over 14 residues. Just CDR3 DNA is preserved here, 42 bases in frame from base 1. Study-wide findings and limitations: A further reported finding was that TCR beta sequences accurately predicted the HLA-A and HLA-B alleles for most subjects in the first cohort. Across donors, most TCR sequences were observed very rarely, whereas some public TCRs were present in many individuals. Because counts were too low, roughly 17 rarely observed V segments, including chromosome 9 orphons, were left out of the earlier analysis of a few hundred of the donors. The only immune exposure information available for the cohort was CMV serostatus. The 87-base-pair reads could not distinguish some IMGT-functional V segments, including TRBV6-2 and TRBV6-3, so those segments were excluded. A cluster of highly shared sequence variants was judged likely to represent a technical artifact of the sequencing pipeline. A later genetic analysis reported fewer N-insertions in productive TCRs among donors in an Asian-associated ancestry cluster than the approximately 670-donor mean. A later analysis found that HLA-associated TCR beta chains were more clonally expanded and had lower generation probabilities than equally common non-associated chains. Because HLA typing was missing for some donors at each locus, association tests included only the typed subset. The study listed approximately 160 TCR beta chains as associated with cytomegalovirus. In an earlier analysis of roughly 500 of the donors, most TCR beta V segments appeared in productive rearrangements about 90% or about 30% of the time, broadly matching IMGT annotations. The authors suggested that the approach could potentially be generalized to other disease states and immunological phenotypes. Sequencing depth was assumed to be roughly uniform across donors in the presence/absence analyses, though that assumption may not hold. In vitro tests confirmed that a few of the cytomegalovirus-associated TCR beta chains recognize cytomegalovirus antigens. According to a later analysis, parvovirus B19, influenza, CMV and Epstein-Barr virus appeared linked to several top co-occurrence clusters. A later analysis found that TCR association rates varied across HLA loci, with DRB1 alleles showing the most associated TCRs and HLA-C alleles the fewest. Cytomegalovirus status was reported to be diagnosed by the classifier with high specificity and sensitivity in both the original and validation cohorts. Strong co-occurrence of HLA alleles, especially DR and DQ, made assigning TCR associations to individual alleles difficult. In a later analysis, 15,000 to 20,000 TCR beta sequences were associated with specific HLA alleles at a false discovery rate of 0.05. The cohort was sequenced for TCR beta chains only, and without alpha or paired-chain data the features that could be detected were limited. Correlated functional status among segregating V segments might be attributable to linkage disequilibrium, but an unknown experimental factor could not be ruled out. V-gene and J-gene trimming of TCR beta chains was associated with a missense DCLRE1C variant in a later genetic analysis, and the association was replicated in an independent cohort. According to a later analysis, most CMV-associated TCR beta chains appeared to be HLA-restricted, and the HLA associations seemed to be driven largely by CMV exposure.

Libraries came from the immunoSEQ multiplex PCR assay. A mixture of 60 forward primers for TCR Vbeta segments and 13 reverse primers for TCR Jbeta segments was used in the multiplex PCR. The CDR3 region of rearranged TCR beta genes was amplified from genomic DNA by a multiplex PCR assay. Amplified TCR beta libraries were sequenced as 87-base-pair reads on the Illumina HiSeq System. The paper's processing steps were these. In a later analysis, some 80 million unique TCR beta chains were counted across the roughly 670 repertoires, and roughly 10 million of these chains were shared by at least two donors. Raw reads were error-corrected and collapsed into unique sequences with a nearest-neighbor algorithm that merged closely related sequences to remove PCR and sequencing errors. V, D and J gene segments were assigned by aligning CDR3 sequences to IMGT reference sequences. For a sequence to be retained, a match of at least six nucleotides was required to both a V gene segment and a J gene segment. A rearrangement was called productive if the CDR3 had no stop codons and remained in frame with V and J, and every other rearrangement was called non-productive. CDR3 was defined by IMGT convention, running from the second conserved V-encoded cysteine to the conserved J-encoded phenylalanine. Sequences without an unambiguous match to a single V gene segment were excluded from the earlier analysis of a few hundred of the donors. In an earlier analysis of 500 to 750 of the donors, V segments were called functional above 56.7% productive rearrangements and were called segregating when the between-donor standard deviation exceeded 5%. A statistical classification framework was built for diagnosing cytomegalovirus status from the catalog of TCR beta chain sequences. In a later analysis, TCR nucleotide sequences were compared against IMGT/GENE-DB human TR gene sequences so that V and J genes could be assigned. Using the TCRdist pipeline, a later analysis assigned CDR3 sequences along with most-parsimonious VDJ recombination scenarios. In a later analysis, each TCR beta chain was defined by its CDR3 amino acid sequence together with its V-gene family, and reads lacking a unique V-gene family were excluded. In a later analysis, 450 to 600 highly shared, low-generation-probability nucleotide sequences were removed to address suspected cross-contamination and a sequencing artifact. In a later analysis, a clonal expansion index for each public chain was calculated from normalized within-repertoire ranks of inferred template counts. In a later analysis, generation probabilities were computed using a VDJ recombination model fitted to out-of-frame rearrangements, and the results were checked against IGoR. Hypergeometric tests were used in a later analysis to score TCR-TCR, TCR-HLA and TCR-CMV co-occurrence, with a repertoire-size bias correction applied to the TCR pairs. False discovery rates were estimated in a later analysis by permuting HLA or CMV assignments 20 times. A later analysis grouped co-occurring TCRs with DBSCAN, adding TCRdist sequence similarity when clustering within HLA-allele-positive subsets. Co-occurrence clustering excluded repertoires with fewer than 30,000 or more than 120,000 public chains, plus five with anomalous nucleotide sharing. The immuneACCESS repertoire file appears here via TCRdb, limited to in-frame rearrangements. These files lack a portion of the clones; in checked studies, under half of the deficit traces to unresolved V genes, and the cause of the others is not known. V and J calls and clone size are copied from that table; D and trimming were computed from the DNA. The sample table includes approximately 54,000 clones. Approximately 7% of the sample is taken by the ten largest.

Sequences were obtained from PBMCs. The chain couples TRBV2 to TRBJ1-2; 12 nucleotides in the junction match TRBD1. The sequence was obtained from a woman in her forties in good health and CMV-seronegative. The DNA sequence reads TGTGCCAGCAGTGAGGGACAGGGGGCTCTAGGCTACACCTTC. It translates as CASSEGQGALGYTF.